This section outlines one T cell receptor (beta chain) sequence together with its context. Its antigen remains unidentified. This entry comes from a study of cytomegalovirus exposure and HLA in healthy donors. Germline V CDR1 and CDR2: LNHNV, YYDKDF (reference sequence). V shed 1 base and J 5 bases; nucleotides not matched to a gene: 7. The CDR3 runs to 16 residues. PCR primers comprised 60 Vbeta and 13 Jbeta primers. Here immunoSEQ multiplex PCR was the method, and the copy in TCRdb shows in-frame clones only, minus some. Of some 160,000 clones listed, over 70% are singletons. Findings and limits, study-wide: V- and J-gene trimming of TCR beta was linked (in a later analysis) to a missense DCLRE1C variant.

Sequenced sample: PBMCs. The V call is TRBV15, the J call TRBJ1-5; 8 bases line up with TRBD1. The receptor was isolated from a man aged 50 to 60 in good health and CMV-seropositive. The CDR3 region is CATSRVGTGGDQPQHF. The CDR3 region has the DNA TGTGCCACCAGCAGAGTGGGAACAGGGGGAGATCAGCCCCAGCATTTT.